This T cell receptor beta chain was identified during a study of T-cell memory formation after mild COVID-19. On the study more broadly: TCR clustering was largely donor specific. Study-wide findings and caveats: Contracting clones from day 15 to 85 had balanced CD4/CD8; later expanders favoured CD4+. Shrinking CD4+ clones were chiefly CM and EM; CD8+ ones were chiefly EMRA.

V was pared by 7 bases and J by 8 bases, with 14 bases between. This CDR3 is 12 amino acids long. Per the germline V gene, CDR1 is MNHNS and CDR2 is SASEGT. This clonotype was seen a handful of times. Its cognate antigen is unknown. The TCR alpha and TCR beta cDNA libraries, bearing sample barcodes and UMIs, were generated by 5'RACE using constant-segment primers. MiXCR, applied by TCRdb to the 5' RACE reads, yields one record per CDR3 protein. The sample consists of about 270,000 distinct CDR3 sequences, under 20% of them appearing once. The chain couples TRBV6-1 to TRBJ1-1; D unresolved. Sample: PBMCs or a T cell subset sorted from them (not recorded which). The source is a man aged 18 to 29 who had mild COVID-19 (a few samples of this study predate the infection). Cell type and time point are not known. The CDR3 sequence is CASIKPGPEAFF. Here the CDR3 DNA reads TGTGCCAGCATTAAGCCGGGCCCCGAAGCTTTCTTT.